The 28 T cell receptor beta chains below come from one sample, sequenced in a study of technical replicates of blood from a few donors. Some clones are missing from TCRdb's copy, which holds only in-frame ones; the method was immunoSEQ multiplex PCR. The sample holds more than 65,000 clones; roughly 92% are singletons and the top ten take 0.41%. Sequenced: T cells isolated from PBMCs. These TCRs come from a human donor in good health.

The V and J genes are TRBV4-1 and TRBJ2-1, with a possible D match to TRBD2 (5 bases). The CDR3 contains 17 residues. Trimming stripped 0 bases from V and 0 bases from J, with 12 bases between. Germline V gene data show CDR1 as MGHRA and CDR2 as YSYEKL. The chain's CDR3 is CASSQDGGLSSYNEQFF. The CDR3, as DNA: TGCGCCAGCAGCCAAGATGGAGGCTTGAGCTCCTACAATGAGCAGTTCTTC.

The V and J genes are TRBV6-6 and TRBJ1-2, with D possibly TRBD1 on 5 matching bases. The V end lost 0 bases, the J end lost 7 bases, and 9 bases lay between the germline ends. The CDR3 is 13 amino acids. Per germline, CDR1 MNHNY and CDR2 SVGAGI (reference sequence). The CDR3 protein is CASSYSRDPGYTF. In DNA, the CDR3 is TGTGCCAGCAGTTACTCGCGGGACCCTGGCTACACCTTC.

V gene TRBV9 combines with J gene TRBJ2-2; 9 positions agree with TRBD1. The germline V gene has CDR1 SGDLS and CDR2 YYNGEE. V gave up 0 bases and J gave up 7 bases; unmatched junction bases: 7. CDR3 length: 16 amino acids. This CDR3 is CASSVGTGVSGGELFF. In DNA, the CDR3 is TGTGCCAGCAGCGTAGGGACAGGGGTTTCGGGCGGGGAGCTGTTTTTT.

CDR3 region: CASSLEPRASGSYEQYF. In DNA, the CDR3 is TGCGCCAGCAGCTTAGAACCCAGGGCTAGCGGCTCCTACGAGCAGTACTTC. This chain uses TRBV5-1 with TRBJ2-7, with 7 bases matching TRBD2. The CDR3 totals 17 residues. Germline trimming cut 2 bases from V and 0 bases from J; bases unmatched to any gene: 11. Germline V gene data show CDR1 as SGHRS and CDR2 as YFSETQ.

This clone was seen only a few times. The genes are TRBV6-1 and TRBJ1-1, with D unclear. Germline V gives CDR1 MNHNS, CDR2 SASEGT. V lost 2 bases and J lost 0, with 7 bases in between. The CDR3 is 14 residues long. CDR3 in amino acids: CASSEKAVNTEAFF. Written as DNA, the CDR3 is TGTGCCAGCAGTGAAAAGGCGGTGAACACTGAAGCTTTCTTT.

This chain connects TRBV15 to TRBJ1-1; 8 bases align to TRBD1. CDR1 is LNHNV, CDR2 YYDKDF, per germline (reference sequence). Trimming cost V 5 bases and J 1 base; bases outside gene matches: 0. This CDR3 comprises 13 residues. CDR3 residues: CATSGTGNTEAFF. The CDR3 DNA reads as TGTGCCACCAGCGGGACAGGGAACACTGAAGCTTTCTTT. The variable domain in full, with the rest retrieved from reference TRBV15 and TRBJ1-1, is DAMVIQNPRYQVTQFGKPVTLSCSQTLNHNVMYWYQQKSSQAPKLLFHYYDKDFNNEADTPDNFQSRRPNTSFCFLDIRSPGLGDTAMYLCATSGTGNTEAFFGQGTRLTVV.

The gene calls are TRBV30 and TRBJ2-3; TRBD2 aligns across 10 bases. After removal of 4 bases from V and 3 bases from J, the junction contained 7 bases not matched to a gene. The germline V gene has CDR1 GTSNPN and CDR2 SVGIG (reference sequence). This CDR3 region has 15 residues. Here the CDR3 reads CAWKETSGFTDTQYF. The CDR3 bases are TGTGCCTGGAAGGAGACTAGCGGGTTTACAGATACGCAGTATTTT.

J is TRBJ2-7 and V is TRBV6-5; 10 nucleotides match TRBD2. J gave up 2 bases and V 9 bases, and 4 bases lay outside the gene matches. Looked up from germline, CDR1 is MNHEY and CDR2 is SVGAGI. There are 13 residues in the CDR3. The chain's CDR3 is CASSGLATYEQYF. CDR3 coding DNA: TGTGCCAGTTCGGGACTAGCGACCTACGAGCAGTACTTC.

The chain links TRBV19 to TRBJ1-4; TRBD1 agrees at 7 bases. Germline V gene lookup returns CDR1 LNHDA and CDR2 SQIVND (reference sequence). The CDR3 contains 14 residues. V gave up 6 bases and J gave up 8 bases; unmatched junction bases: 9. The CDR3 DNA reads TGTGCCAGTAGATCGGGACAGAGAAAAGAAAAACTGTTTTTT. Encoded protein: CASRSGQRKEKLFF.

The CDR3 is CASSLPGGPYGYTF. The CDR3 bases are TGTGCCAGCAGCCTCCCGGGGGGGCCCTATGGCTACACCTTC. V is TRBV28 and J is TRBJ1-2, with a weak D call TRBD1 (6 bases). The CDR3 runs 14 residues. Trimming removed 6 bases from V and 4 bases from J, with 15 bases in between. Germline loops: CDR1 MDHEN, CDR2 SYDVKM.

CDR3 nucleotide sequence: TGTGCCAGCAGTTCCCCGGGGACAATGAGGAACGAGCAGTACTTC. It encodes CASSSPGTMRNEQYF. This chain connects TRBV28 to TRBJ2-7, with D maybe TRBD1 (6 bases). With 4 bases removed from V and 5 bases from J, the gap between germline ends came to 18 bases. CDR3 length: 15 amino acids. CDR1 is MDHEN and CDR2 is SYDVKM in the germline V gene.

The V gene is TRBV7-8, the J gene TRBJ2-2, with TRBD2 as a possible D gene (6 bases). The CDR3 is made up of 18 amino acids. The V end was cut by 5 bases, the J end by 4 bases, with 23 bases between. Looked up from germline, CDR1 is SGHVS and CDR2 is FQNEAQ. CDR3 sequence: CASSLYPGRELGTGELFF. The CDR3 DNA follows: TGTGCCAGCAGCCTCTACCCGGGGCGGGAATTAGGCACCGGGGAGCTGTTTTTT.

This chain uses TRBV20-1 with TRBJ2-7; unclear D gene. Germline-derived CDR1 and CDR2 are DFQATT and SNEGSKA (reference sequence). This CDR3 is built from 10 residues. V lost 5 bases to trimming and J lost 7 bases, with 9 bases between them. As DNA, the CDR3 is TGCAGTGCTGGTCTGAGGGAGCAGTACTTC. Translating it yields CSAGLREQYF.

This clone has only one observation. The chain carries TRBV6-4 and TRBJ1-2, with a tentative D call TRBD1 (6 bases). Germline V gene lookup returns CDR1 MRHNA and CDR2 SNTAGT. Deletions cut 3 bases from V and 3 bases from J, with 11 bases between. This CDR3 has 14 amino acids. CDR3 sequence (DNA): TGTGCCAGCAGTGAAACAGGGATGGACTATGGCTACACCTTC. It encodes CASSETGMDYGYTF.

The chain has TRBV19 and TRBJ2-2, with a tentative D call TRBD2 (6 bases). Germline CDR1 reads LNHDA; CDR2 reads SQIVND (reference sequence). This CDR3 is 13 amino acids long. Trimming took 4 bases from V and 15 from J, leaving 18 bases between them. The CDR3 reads CASSTIQGGGVFF. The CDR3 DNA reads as TGTGCCAGTAGTACAATCCAGGGAGGTGGGGTGTTTTTT. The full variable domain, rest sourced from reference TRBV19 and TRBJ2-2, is DGGITQSPKYLFRKEGQNVTLSCEQNLNHDAMYWYRQDPGQGLRLIYYSQIVNDFQKGDIAEGYSVSREKKESFPLTVTSAQKNPTAFYLCASSTIQGGGVFFGEGSRLTVL.

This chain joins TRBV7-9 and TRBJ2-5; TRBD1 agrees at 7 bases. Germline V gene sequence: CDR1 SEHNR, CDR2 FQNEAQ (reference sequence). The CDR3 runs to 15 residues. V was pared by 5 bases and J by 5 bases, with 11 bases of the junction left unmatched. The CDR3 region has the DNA TGTGCCAGCAGCCCTCGACAGGGAAGGATCGAGACCCAGTACTTC. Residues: CASSPRQGRIETQYF.

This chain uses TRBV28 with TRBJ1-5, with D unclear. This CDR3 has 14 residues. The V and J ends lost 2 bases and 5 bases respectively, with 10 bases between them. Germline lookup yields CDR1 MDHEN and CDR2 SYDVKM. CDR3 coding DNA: TGTGCCAGCAGTTTAGGCGGTCCTTATCAGCCCCAGCATTTT. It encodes CASSLGGPYQPQHF. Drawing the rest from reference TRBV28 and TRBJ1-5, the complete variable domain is DVKVTQSSRYLVKRTGEKVFLECVQDMDHENMFWYRQDPGLGLRLIYFSYDVKMKEKGDIPEGYSVSREKKERFSLILESASTNQTSMYLCASSLGGPYQPQHFGDGTRLSIL.

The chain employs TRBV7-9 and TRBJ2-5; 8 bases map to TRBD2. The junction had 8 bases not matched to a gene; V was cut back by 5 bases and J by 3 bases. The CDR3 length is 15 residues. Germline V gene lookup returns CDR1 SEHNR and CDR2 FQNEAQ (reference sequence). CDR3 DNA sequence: TGTGCCAGCAGCCCGGGACTAGGGTTCAAAGAGACCCAGTACTTC. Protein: CASSPGLGFKETQYF.

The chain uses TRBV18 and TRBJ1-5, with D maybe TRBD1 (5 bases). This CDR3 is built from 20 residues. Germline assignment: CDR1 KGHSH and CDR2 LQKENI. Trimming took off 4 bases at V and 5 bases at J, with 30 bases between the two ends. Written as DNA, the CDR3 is TGTGCCAGCTCACGCTCACTCCTCTCATCCTCACTCACAGGCGATCAGCCCCAGCATTTT. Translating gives CASSRSLLSSSLTGDQPQHF.

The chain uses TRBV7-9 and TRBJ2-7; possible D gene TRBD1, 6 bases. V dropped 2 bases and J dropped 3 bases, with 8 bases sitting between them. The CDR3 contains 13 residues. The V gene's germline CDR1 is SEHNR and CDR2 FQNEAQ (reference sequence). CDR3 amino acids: CASSLPGVYEQYF. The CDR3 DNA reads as TGTGCCAGCAGCTTACCAGGGGTCTACGAGCAGTACTTC.

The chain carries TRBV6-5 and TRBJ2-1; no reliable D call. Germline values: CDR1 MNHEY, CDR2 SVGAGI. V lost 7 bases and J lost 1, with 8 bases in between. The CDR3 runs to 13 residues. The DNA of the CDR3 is TGTGCCAGCATCGCCGGGTCCTACAATGAGCAGTTCTTC. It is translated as CASIAGSYNEQFF.

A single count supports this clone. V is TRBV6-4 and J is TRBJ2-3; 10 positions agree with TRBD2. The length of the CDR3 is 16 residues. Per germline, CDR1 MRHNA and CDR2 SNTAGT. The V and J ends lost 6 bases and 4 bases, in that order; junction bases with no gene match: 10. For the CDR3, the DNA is TGTGCCAGCAGAACCTCTAGCGGGAGTTTTGCAGATACGCAGTATTTT. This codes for CASRTSSGSFADTQYF.

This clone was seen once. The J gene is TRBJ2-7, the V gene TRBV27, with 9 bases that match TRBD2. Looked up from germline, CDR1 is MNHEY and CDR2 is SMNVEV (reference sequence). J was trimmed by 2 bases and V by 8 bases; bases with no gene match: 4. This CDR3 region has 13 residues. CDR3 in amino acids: CASRLAAPYEQYF. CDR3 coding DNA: TGTGCCAGCCGACTAGCGGCACCCTACGAGCAGTACTTC.

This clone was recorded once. CDR3 sequence: CASSHRRGSHEQYF. The CDR3 DNA is TGTGCCAGCAGCCACCGTCGGGGGTCCCACGAGCAGTACTTC. This chain links TRBV14 with TRBJ2-7; a possible D gene is TRBD2 (6 bases). Germline lookup yields CDR1 SGHDN and CDR2 FVKESK. Deletions cut 3 bases from V and 5 bases from J, with 14 bases between. There are 14 residues in the CDR3.

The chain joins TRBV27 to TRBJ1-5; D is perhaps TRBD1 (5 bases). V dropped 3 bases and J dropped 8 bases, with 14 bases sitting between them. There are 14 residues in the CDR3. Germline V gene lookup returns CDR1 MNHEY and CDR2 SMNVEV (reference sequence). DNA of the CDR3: TGTGCCAGCAGTTTGTTGGGGTCGGGGGAGCCCCAGCATTTT. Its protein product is CASSLLGSGEPQHF.

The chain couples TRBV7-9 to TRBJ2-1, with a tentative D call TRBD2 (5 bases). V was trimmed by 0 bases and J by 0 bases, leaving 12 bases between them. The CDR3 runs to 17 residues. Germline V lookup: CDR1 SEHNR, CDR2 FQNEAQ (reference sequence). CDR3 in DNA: TGTGCCAGCAGCTTAGCTCGCGGGCTTAGCTCCTACAATGAGCAGTTCTTC. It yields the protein CASSLARGLSSYNEQFF.

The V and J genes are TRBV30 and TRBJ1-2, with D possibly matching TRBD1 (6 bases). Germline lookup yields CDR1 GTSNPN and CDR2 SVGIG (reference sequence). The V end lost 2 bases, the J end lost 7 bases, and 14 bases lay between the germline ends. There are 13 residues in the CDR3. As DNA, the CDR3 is TGTGCCTGGAGTACGGGGGGGCGCTCTGGCTACACCTTC. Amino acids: CAWSTGGRSGYTF. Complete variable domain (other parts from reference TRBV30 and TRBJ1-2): SQTIHQWPATLVQPVGSPLSLECTVEGTSNPNLYWYRQAAGRGLQLLFYSVGIGQISSEVPQNLSASRPQDRQFILSSKKLLLSDSGFYLCAWSTGGRSGYTFGSGTRLTVV.

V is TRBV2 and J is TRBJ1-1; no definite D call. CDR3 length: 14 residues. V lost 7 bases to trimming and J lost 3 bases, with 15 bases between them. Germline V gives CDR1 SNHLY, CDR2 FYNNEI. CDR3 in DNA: TGTGCCAGCAACTCGGCTTCGGGTTACACTGAAGCTTTCTTT. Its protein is CASNSASGYTEAFF.